These 25 T cell receptor beta chains were sequenced from one sample in a study of T-cell reconstitution after alpha-beta-depleted transplantation in children. It was with unique molecular identifiers that the TCRbeta library was prepared. Each CDR3 protein gets one entry after TCRdb re-called the PCR reads with MiXCR. Here the sample spans roughly 180,000 distinct CDR3 sequences, roughly 15% being singletons. Material: PBMCs from the stem cell graft donor, obtained from the stem cell graft. Every receptor here comes from a human donor who donated a stem cell graft to a child with acute lymphoblastic leukemia.

This clonotype occurred many times. The J gene is TRBJ2-2, the V gene TRBV6-1; 9 bases line up with TRBD1. Germline CDR1 is MNHNS and CDR2 is SASEGT. CDR3 length equals 16 residues. The J segment lost 3 bases and the V segment lost 8 bases, leaving 10 bases of the junction unmatched. The CDR3 region is CASDPQNRGHTGELFF. CDR3 in DNA: TGTGCCAGCGACCCCCAAAACAGGGGGCACACCGGGGAGCTGTTTTTT.

This clonotype came up a few times. V gene TRBV29-1 combines with J gene TRBJ2-1; 9 bases are a match to TRBD2. The CDR3 length is 21 residues. The trim removed 0 bases at V and 0 bases at J, leaving 18 bases unmatched. Germline CDR1 SQVTM, CDR2 ANQGSEA. The CDR3 nucleotides read TGCAGCGTTGAAGATCTGGGCACTAGCGGGTTTCAAAGGAGCTCCTACAATGAGCAGTTCTTC. This translates into CSVEDLGTSGFQRSSYNEQFF.

Note on this clonotype: One end of the junction fails to match germline, which may point to a read error. The V and J genes are TRBV7-7 and TRBJ2-1; D is uncertain. Germline lookup yields CDR1 SSHAT and CDR2 FNYEAQ (reference sequence). This CDR3 has 13 residues. CDR3 amino acids: CASSPLPYNEQFF. CDR3 DNA sequence: TGTGCTAGCAGCCCCCTACCCTACAATGAGCAGTTCTTC.

This clonotype has just a few counts. V is TRBV29-1 and J is TRBJ2-5, with 8 positions matching TRBD1. There are 14 residues in the CDR3. Germline lookup yields CDR1 SQVTM and CDR2 ANQGSEA. Trimming at V came to 0 bases and at J to 5 bases, leaving 5 bases not matched to a gene. DNA of the CDR3: TGCAGCGTTGAAGACAGGGGGCGATCGGAGACCCAGTACTTC. The encoded protein is CSVEDRGRSETQYF.

This clonotype was seen repeatedly, ten times or more. The chain employs TRBV20-1 and TRBJ2-7, with 12 bases fitting TRBD2. The CDR3 spans 16 residues. The germline gives CDR1 DFQATT, CDR2 SNEGSKA (reference sequence). The ends lost 3 bases at V and 3 bases at J; junction bases unmatched: 9. CDR3 sequence reads: CSASSSSSGRGYEQYF. The CDR3 DNA is TGCAGTGCTAGCTCGTCGTCTAGCGGGAGGGGCTACGAGCAGTACTTC.

This clonotype was observed a handful of times. This chain links TRBV20-1 with TRBJ1-2; D unresolved. Trimming removed 3 bases from V and 4 bases from J, with 15 bases in between. The CDR3 totals 14 residues. The V gene's germline CDR1 is DFQATT and CDR2 SNEGSKA (reference sequence). The CDR3 DNA is TGCAGTGCTAGTGTCTCGGCCGCCGGCTATGGCTACACCTTC. This codes for CSASVSAAGYGYTF.

This clonotype has ten or more counts. The chain employs TRBV11-2 and TRBJ2-3; the match to TRBD2 covers 7 bases. Germline CDR1 SGHAT, CDR2 FQNNGV. V lost 5 bases and J lost 3; bases outside the gene matches: 5. The CDR3 runs to 14 residues. The CDR3 DNA is TGTGCCAGCAGCCCGGGGACTATTACAGATACGCAGTATTTT. This gives the protein CASSPGTITDTQYF.

This clonotype was detected many times. The chain has TRBV5-6 and TRBJ2-3, with D possibly matching TRBD2 (6 bases). The germline V gene has CDR1 SGHDT and CDR2 YYEEEE. V lost 4 bases and J 4 bases, leaving 10 bases between the germline ends. This CDR3 region has 13 residues. The CDR3 region has the DNA TGTGCCAGCAGCAGCTGGGGGGCAGATACGCAGTATTTT. Its protein is CASSSWGADTQYF.

J is TRBJ1-3 and V is TRBV5-1; D not certain. Germline values: CDR1 SGHRS, CDR2 YFSETQ. Trimming cost V 4 bases and J 3 bases, with 11 bases left between them. The CDR3 totals 14 residues. The DNA for the CDR3 is TGCGCCAGCAGCCCGGCCGTTTTTGGAAACACCATATATTTT. Amino acid sequence: CASSPAVFGNTIYF.

This clonotype was counted at least ten times. This rearrangement joins TRBV28 to TRBJ2-1; 8 bases align to TRBD2. The CDR3 runs 15 residues. V was pared by 5 bases and J by 9 bases, with 12 bases of the junction left unmatched. Germline assignment: CDR1 MDHEN and CDR2 SYDVKM. The CDR3 DNA is TGTGCCAGCAGTAGGGCGGGGGGAGTCAGCGGTGAGCAGTTCTTC. This translates into CASSRAGGVSGEQFF.

The table lists this clonotype with many counts. DNA of the CDR3: TGTGCCTGGAGTGTTCCCCCCTGGCGGGAGCTTACCAAAAACATTCAGTACTTC. Translating it yields CAWSVPPWRELTKNIQYF. The chain couples TRBV30 to TRBJ2-4; 7 positions agree with TRBD2. This CDR3 contains 18 residues. Germline V gene lookup returns CDR1 GTSNPN and CDR2 SVGIG (reference sequence). Unmatched junction bases numbered 13, after V lost 0 bases and J lost 2 bases.

This clonotype was seen ten or more times. This chain connects TRBV11-3 to TRBJ2-1; a weak D match, TRBD2 (6 bases). CDR1 is SGHNT, CDR2 YENEEA, per germline. V lost 3 bases and J lost 7, with 16 bases in between. This CDR3 contains 15 residues. The CDR3 protein is CASSFDTGVANEQFF. CDR3 DNA: TGTGCCAGCAGCTTTGACACGGGAGTCGCAAATGAGCAGTTCTTC.

At least ten counts were recorded for this clonotype. This chain links TRBV5-1 with TRBJ1-1; 8 positions match TRBD1. Trimming took 4 bases from V and 7 from J; bases not matched to a gene: 6. The length of the CDR3 is 13 residues. Looked up from germline, CDR1 is SGHRS and CDR2 is YFSETQ. The chain's CDR3 is CASSPDREVEAFF. The CDR3 DNA reads TGCGCCAGCAGCCCGGACAGGGAGGTTGAAGCTTTCTTT.

This clonotype was recorded many times. The V and J genes are TRBV12-3 or TRBV12-4 and TRBJ2-1, with TRBD2 matching over 7 bases. V was pared by 8 bases and J by 9 bases, with 16 bases of the junction left unmatched. The CDR3 loop spans 15 amino acids. The CDR3 sequence: CASAQRPGLRSEQFF. Written as DNA, the CDR3 is TGTGCCAGCGCTCAAAGACCGGGACTAAGGAGTGAGCAGTTCTTC.

The table lists this clonotype with many counts. This chain links TRBV7-8 with TRBJ2-3, with TRBD2 as a possible D gene (5 bases). V was pared by 3 bases and J by 6 bases, with 13 bases between. Germline V gene data show CDR1 as SGHVS and CDR2 as FQNEAQ. This CDR3 has 14 residues. DNA of the CDR3: TGTGCCAGCAGCTTTCTGGGAGTTAGCGATACGCAGTATTTT. Amino acids: CASSFLGVSDTQYF. The full variable domain, completed using reference TRBV7-8 and TRBJ2-3, is GAGVSQSPRYKVAKRGQDVALRCDPISGHVSLFWYQQALGQGPEFLTYFQNEAQLDKSGLPSDRFFAERPEGSVSTLKIQRTQQEDSAVYLCASSFLGVSDTQYFGPGTRLTVL.

This clonotype showed up many times. The J gene is TRBJ2-2, the V gene TRBV29-1, with D possibly TRBD1 on 6 matching bases. Germline assignment: CDR1 SQVTM and CDR2 ANQGSEA. The V gene lost 5 bases and the J gene lost 0 bases, with 16 bases spanning the gap. CDR3 length: 16 residues. CDR3 region: CSVTPHRGSNTGELFF. The CDR3 DNA reads TGCAGCGTTACGCCCCATAGGGGGTCGAACACCGGGGAGCTGTTTTTT.

This sequence joins TRBV30 and TRBJ2-2, with no clear D. Germline V gene data show CDR1 as GTSNPN and CDR2 as SVGIG (reference sequence). The CDR3 is 15 amino acids. V shed 3 bases and J shed 0 bases, with 11 bases lying between them. The CDR3 sequence: CAWSPGLPNTGELFF. CDR3 DNA sequence: TGTGCCTGGAGCCCTGGCCTTCCGAACACCGGGGAGCTGTTTTTT.

This chain connects TRBV7-9 to TRBJ2-3, with 8 bases matching TRBD2. CDR1 and CDR2 from the germline V gene are SEHNR and FQNEAQ (reference sequence). The CDR3 spans 17 residues. J gave up 5 bases and V 5 bases, and 15 bases lay outside the gene matches. The CDR3 DNA sequence: TGTGCCAGCAGCGGTAAAAGTAGCGGGATCTCTGGAGATACGCAGTATTTT. It yields the protein CASSGKSSGISGDTQYF.

This clonotype has just a few counts. This chain links TRBV3-1 with TRBJ2-3; TRBD2 aligns across 10 bases. The V and J ends lost 1 base and 4 bases, in that order; junction bases with no gene match: 8. The CDR3 loop spans 17 amino acids. The germline V gene encodes CDR1 LGHDT and CDR2 YNNKEL (reference sequence). CDR3 sequence reads: CASSQVGEAGGADTQYF. CDR3 bases: TGTGCCAGCAGCCAAGTAGGGGAAGCGGGAGGGGCAGATACGCAGTATTTT.

The chain couples TRBV20-1 to TRBJ2-1; 9 bases fit TRBD2. Germline V gene lookup returns CDR1 DFQATT and CDR2 SNEGSKA (reference sequence). CDR3 length: 16 amino acids. V shed 2 bases, J shed 0 bases, and the junction held 5 bases outside the gene matches. In nucleotides, the CDR3 is TGCAGTGCTAGAAGCCATAGCGGGGGCTCCTACAATGAGCAGTTCTTC. It yields the protein CSARSHSGGSYNEQFF.

This clonotype was counted ten times or more. This rearrangement joins TRBV12-3 or TRBV12-4 to TRBJ2-3; D may be TRBD2 (7 bases). Between the trimmed V and J ends, which lost 6 bases and 8 bases, there was a span of 9 bases. The CDR3 length is 11 residues. CDR3 nucleotide sequence: TGTGCCAGCAGGGGAGGGGGTACGCAGTATTTT. This encodes CASRGGGTQYF.

At least ten counts were recorded for this clonotype. This chain connects TRBV6-2 or TRBV6-3 to TRBJ1-5; D may be TRBD1 (6 bases). The germline CDR1 and CDR2 sequences are MNHEY and SVGEGT. This CDR3 is built from 15 residues. Between the trimmed V and J ends, which lost 7 bases and 7 bases, there was a span of 20 bases. The CDR3 here is CASTQGGADRQPQHF. The CDR3 DNA follows: TGTGCCAGCACCCAAGGGGGGGCTGATAGGCAGCCCCAGCATTTT.

Regarding this clonotype: A single base separates this from a much larger clone, so it may be a read error. The chain has TRBV20-1 and TRBJ1-2, with a weak D call TRBD1 (6 bases). The CDR3 runs to 13 residues. Trimming pared 6 bases from V and 4 bases from J, leaving 15 bases between. CDR1 is DFQATT, CDR2 SNEGSKA, per germline (reference sequence). CDR3 in amino acids: CSARTIRGYGYTF. The DNA of the CDR3 is TGCAGTGCCAGGACCATCAGGGGCTATGGCTACACCTTC.

This chain joins TRBV20-1 and TRBJ2-3; 8 nucleotides match TRBD2. Germline V gene sequence: CDR1 DFQATT, CDR2 SNEGSKA (reference sequence). This CDR3 is 13 amino acids long. V was pared by 6 bases and J by 5 bases, with 7 bases of the junction left unmatched. The DNA for the CDR3 is TGCAGTGCCAGTCAAGCGGGAGTAGATACGCAGTATTTT. It yields the protein CSASQAGVDTQYF.

This chain uses TRBV4-2 with TRBJ2-7, with D perhaps TRBD2 (5 bases). Germline CDR1 reads LGHNA; CDR2 reads YNFKEQ. The CDR3 extends over 13 amino acids. The V gene lost 2 bases and the J gene lost 6 bases, with 11 bases spanning the gap. The CDR3: CASSQSGPPEQYF. CDR3 coding DNA: TGTGCCAGCAGCCAAAGCGGACCGCCCGAGCAGTACTTC.